The entry that follows covers one T cell receptor beta chain sequence. What it recognizes is unknown. This CDR3 contains 14 residues. Germline CDR1 and CDR2: SGDLS and YYNGEE. With V trimmed by 4 bases and J by 4 bases, 7 bases remained unmatched. It was with 60 Vbeta and 13 Jbeta primers that the PCR ran. Sequencing was performed with immunoSEQ multiplex PCR; in TCRdb, only in-frame clones are kept and a portion is missing. The sample holds roughly 120,000 clones, 81% seen once. The sample is drawn from a study of cytomegalovirus exposure and HLA in healthy donors. Study results and limitations: Presence/absence analyses supposed approximately even sequencing depth among donors.

The sample comprised PBMCs. This TCR came from a woman younger than 45 in good health and CMV-seronegative. The chain links TRBV9 to TRBJ2-5; 7 bases map to TRBD1. The CDR3 coding sequence is TGTGCCAGCAGCTCACAGGGGTCTGGAGAGACCCAGTACTTC. This translates into CASSSQGSGETQYF.